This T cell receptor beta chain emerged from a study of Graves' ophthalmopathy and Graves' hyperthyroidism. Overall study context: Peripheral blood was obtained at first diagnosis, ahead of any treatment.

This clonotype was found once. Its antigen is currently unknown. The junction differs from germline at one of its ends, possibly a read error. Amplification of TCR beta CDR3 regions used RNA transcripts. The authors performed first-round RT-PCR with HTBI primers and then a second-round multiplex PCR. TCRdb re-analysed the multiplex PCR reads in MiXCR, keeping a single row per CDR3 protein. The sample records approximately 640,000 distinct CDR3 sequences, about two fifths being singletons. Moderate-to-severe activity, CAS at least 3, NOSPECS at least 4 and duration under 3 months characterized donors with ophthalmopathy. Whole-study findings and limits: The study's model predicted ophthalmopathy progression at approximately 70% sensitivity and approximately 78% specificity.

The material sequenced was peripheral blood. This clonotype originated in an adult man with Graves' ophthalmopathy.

CDR3: CASSKAESSYEQYF. The CDR3 DNA follows: TGCGCCAGCAGCAAAGCGGAAAGCTCCTACGAGCAGTACTTC. The chain has TRBV7-9 and TRBJ2-7, with D possibly TRBD2 on 5 matching bases. This CDR3 has 14 amino acids. In germline, CDR1 is SEHNR, CDR2 FQNEAQ (reference sequence).